The next 2 T cell receptor beta chains were all read from a single sample in a study of human T cells and chemical hapten exposure. TCRdb re-analysed the RACE reads in MiXCR, keeping a single row per CDR3 protein. The sample yields about 45,000 distinct CDR3 sequences, roughly 4.2% seen once. As for time point: healthy volunteer bleed at 2 weeks. Total RNA was extracted from unfractionated whole blood. Input material: whole blood. All receptors come from a human donor in good health. Some clones in this sample may be carry-over from other donors' samples.

This clonotype appeared many times. The chain carries TRBV18 and TRBJ1-4; the D is unclear. Per germline, CDR1 KGHSH and CDR2 LQKENI. The CDR3 length is 13 residues. V dropped 3 bases and J dropped 4 bases, with 6 bases sitting between them. The CDR3 spells CASSPGVNEKLFF. The CDR3, as DNA: TGTGCCAGCTCACCCGGGGTTAATGAAAAACTGTTTTTT.

V is TRBV28 and J is TRBJ1-2; maybe TRBD1 (5 bases). CDR1 and CDR2 from the germline V gene are MDHEN and SYDVKM. The CDR3 has 12 residues. V was pared by 9 bases and J by 4 bases, with 12 bases between. The CDR3 sequence: CASRQRIYGYTF. The CDR3 coding sequence is TGTGCCAGTAGACAGAGGATCTATGGCTACACCTTC.